This T cell receptor (beta chain) derives from a study of blood T cell repertoires in COVID-19. Assay: immunoSEQ multiplex PCR; the TCRdb copy retains only in-frame clones and omits some. The table includes 300,000 to 400,000 clones, more than 75% detected once. Those who participated ranged in age from roughly 18 to 100 years and resided in approximately 23 US areas. This CDR3 is built from 16 residues. The J segment lost 4 bases and the V segment lost 0 bases, leaving 1 base of the junction unmatched. The germline CDR1 and CDR2 sequences are MNHEY and SVGAGI. The rearrangement joins TRBV6-5 to TRBJ1-6; 9 positions match TRBD1. This clonotype was sampled from a man aged 60-69 years who had recovered from COVID-19. Sequenced input: PBMCs or T cells enriched from blood (not recorded which). The CDR3 DNA follows: TGTGCCAGCAGTTACTCGGACAGGGGATATAATTCACCCCTCCACTTT. This translates into CASSYSDRGYNSPLHF.